What follows are 31 T cell receptor beta chains derived from one specimen sequenced in a study of cytomegalovirus exposure and HLA in healthy donors. The study ran its PCR with 60 Vbeta and 13 Jbeta primers. Measured with immunoSEQ multiplex PCR; TCRdb has only the in-frame clones, and not every one. The data hold 200,000 to 250,000 clones, with 77% observed a single time. The sequenced material came from PBMCs. Receptor source: a woman aged 55-69 years in good health and CMV-seropositive.

This clone was picked up one time. This sample also contains other DNA sequences that code for the same CDR3. J is TRBJ2-2 and V is TRBV19; 8 nucleotides agree with TRBD1. This CDR3 comprises 14 residues. Germline V lookup: CDR1 LNHDA, CDR2 SQIVND (reference sequence). V gave up 2 bases and J gave up 4 bases; unmatched junction bases: 0. The DNA of the CDR3 is TGTGCCAGTAGTATACAGGGGGCCACCGGGGAGCTGTTTTTT. It is translated as CASSIQGATGELFF.

There are a few counts of this clone. This chain joins TRBV23-1 and TRBJ1-5; 8 nucleotides match TRBD1. TRBV23-1 is an ORF, and what it does is uncertain. The CDR3 is made up of 17 amino acids. V dropped 6 bases and J dropped 0; count of bases not matched to a gene: 10. The CDR3 sequence is CASSLDRVAYSNQPQHF. CDR3 sequence (DNA): TGCGCCAGCAGCCTGGACAGGGTCGCATATAGCAATCAGCCCCAGCATTTT.

This chain links TRBV5-1 with TRBJ2-7; D uncertain. Trimming removed 0 bases at V and 1 base at J, with 8 bases between. The CDR3 length is 14 residues. Germline V gene data show CDR1 as SGHRS and CDR2 as YFSETQ. As DNA, the CDR3 is TGCGCCAGCAGCTTGGAACCGAGATCCTACGAGCAGTACTTC. It yields the protein CASSLEPRSYEQYF. The entire variable domain, with the rest obtained from reference TRBV5-1 and TRBJ2-7, is as follows: KAGVTQTPRYLIKTRGQQVTLSCSPISGHRSVSWYQQTPGQGLQFLFEYFSETQRNKGNFPGRFSGRQFSNSRSEMNVSTLELGDSALYLCASSLEPRSYEQYFGPGTRLTVT.

The chain combines TRBV5-4 with TRBJ1-2; D perhaps matches TRBD1 (6 bases). V was shortened by 0 bases and J by 4 bases, with 16 bases between the two germline ends. CDR3 size: 16 residues. Germline assignment: CDR1 SGHNT and CDR2 YYREEE (reference sequence). In DNA, the CDR3 is TGTGCCAGCAGCTTGGCACAGGGATGGGGTTCCTATGGCTACACCTTC. This gives the protein CASSLAQGWGSYGYTF.

The rearrangement uses TRBV27 and TRBJ2-5; 7 nucleotides match TRBD1. TRBJ2-7 matches the DNA end more closely, so the J call is doubtful. This CDR3 has 15 amino acids. The V gene's germline CDR1 is MNHEY and CDR2 SMNVEV (reference sequence). CDR3: CASRPDTGAIYEQYF. CDR3 DNA sequence: TGTGCCAGCAGGCCCGACACAGGGGCAATATACGAGCAGTACTTC.

In its sample, this clone was seen once. The chain has TRBV28 and TRBJ2-5; D possibly corresponds to TRBD2 (6 bases). The CDR3 is made up of 15 amino acids. V was trimmed by 5 bases and J by 4 bases, leaving 17 bases between them. The germline CDR1 and CDR2 sequences are MDHEN and SYDVKM. Here the CDR3 reads CASSSRWRGAETQYF. DNA for the CDR3: TGTGCCAGCAGTAGCCGGTGGAGGGGAGCAGAGACCCAGTACTTC.

The chain is built from TRBV5-4 and TRBJ1-2; 7 nucleotides agree with TRBD1. The J segment lost 8 bases and the V segment lost 3 bases, leaving 10 bases of the junction unmatched. From germline, CDR1 is SGHNT and CDR2 YYREEE (reference sequence). CDR3 length: 14 residues. The CDR3 sequence is CASSSRDRVVGYTF. The CDR3 coding sequence is TGTGCCAGCAGCTCTAGGGACAGAGTCGTAGGCTACACCTTC.

The V and J genes are TRBV7-9 and TRBJ1-4, with a tentative D call TRBD1 (5 bases). This CDR3 comprises 13 residues. Germline CDR1 SEHNR, CDR2 FQNEAQ (reference sequence). The germline V and J ends were trimmed by 6 bases and 5 bases, with 10 bases remaining between them. The CDR3 here is CASSSQENEKLFF. The CDR3 DNA is TGTGCCAGCAGTTCACAGGAGAATGAAAAACTGTTTTTT.

This CDR3 reads CASSAGGGAQYF. In DNA form, the CDR3 reads TGTGCCAGCAGCGCCGGCGGGGGTGCGCAGTATTTT. The chain couples TRBV9 to TRBJ2-3, with 7 bases lining up with TRBD2. After removal of 3 bases from V and 10 bases from J, the junction contained 5 bases not matched to a gene. Per germline, CDR1 SGDLS and CDR2 YYNGEE. This CDR3 region has 12 residues.

The chain joins TRBV6-1 to TRBJ1-2; maybe TRBD1 (6 bases). CDR1 and CDR2 (germline): MNHNS, SASEGT. The CDR3 length is 14 residues. With 4 bases removed from V and 7 bases from J, the gap between germline ends came to 16 bases. The DNA of the CDR3 is TGTGCCAGCAGTGCCCGGGACAAAGGGACTGGCTACACCTTC. This translates into CASSARDKGTGYTF.

The V and J genes are TRBV10-3 and TRBJ1-2; the match to TRBD1 covers 9 bases. The CDR3 runs 14 residues. V lost 0 bases, J lost 8 bases, and 4 bases stayed unmatched. The V gene's germline CDR1 is ENHRY and CDR2 SYGVKD. Here the CDR3 DNA reads TGTGCCATCAGTGAGTCGACAGGGGGAGGGGGCTACACCTTC. Amino acid sequence: CAISESTGGGGYTF.

V and J are TRBV28 and TRBJ1-1; D unclear. The CDR3 loop spans 13 amino acids. Germline V CDR1 and CDR2: MDHEN, SYDVKM. With 8 bases removed from V and 0 bases from J, the gap between germline ends came to 10 bases. The chain's CDR3 is CASCGRMNTEAFF. The CDR3 coding sequence is TGTGCCAGCTGTGGCAGGATGAACACTGAAGCTTTCTTT.

This clone was detected only once. The chain carries TRBV6-5 and TRBJ2-7; tentative D call: TRBD2 (5 bases). Per the germline V gene, CDR1 is MNHEY and CDR2 is SVGAGI. The CDR3 is 14 residues long. V was cut by 2 bases and J by 0 bases, with 8 bases left in between. CDR3 loop: CASSYTRSSYEQYF. The CDR3 nucleotides read TGTGCCAGCAGTTACACTAGGAGCTCCTACGAGCAGTACTTC.

In this sample, this clone turned up once. The chain links TRBV18 to TRBJ1-2, with 7 bases matching TRBD1. The CDR3 consists of 15 residues. Trimming removed 3 bases from V and 3 bases from J; junction bases left unmatched: 7. Germline values: CDR1 KGHSH, CDR2 LQKENI. This chain's CDR3 is CASSPTGMRDYGYTF. CDR3 DNA: TGTGCCAGCTCACCGACAGGGATGAGGGACTATGGCTACACCTTC.

DNA of the CDR3: TGTGCCAGCAGCCAAGGGACAGGGTCTGGCTACACCTTC. This gives the protein CASSQGTGSGYTF. The chain is built from TRBV7-9 and TRBJ1-2; 9 nucleotides agree with TRBD1. The junction had 5 bases not matched to a gene; V was cut back by 5 bases and J by 7 bases. The CDR3 contains 13 residues. Germline values: CDR1 SEHNR, CDR2 FQNEAQ (reference sequence).

The chain uses TRBV6-1 and TRBJ2-3; tentative D call: TRBD1 (6 bases). Germline assignment: CDR1 MNHNS and CDR2 SASEGT. The CDR3 consists of 13 residues. V gave up 5 bases and J gave up 3 bases, with 9 bases separating them. DNA of the CDR3: TGTGCCAGCAGTATTACAGGGACAGATACGCAGTATTTT. Translating gives CASSITGTDTQYF.

The chain joins TRBV7-2 to TRBJ1-1; TRBD1 matches 8 bases. The V segment lost 6 bases and the J segment 3 bases; nucleotides outside the gene matches: 6. CDR1 is SGHTA, CDR2 FQGNSA, per germline. The CDR3 has 14 residues. The CDR3 sequence: CASSRTGSYTEAFF. DNA for the CDR3: TGTGCCAGCAGTAGGACAGGGAGTTACACTGAAGCTTTCTTT.

CDR3 nucleotide sequence: TGCGCCAGCAGCGGACAGGGGGCAGGATCACCCCTCCACTTT. Translated: CASSGQGAGSPLHF. The rearrangement uses TRBV4-3 and TRBJ1-6, with TRBD1 matching 11 bases. The ends lost 5 bases at V and 10 bases at J; junction bases unmatched: 4. CDR1 and CDR2 (germline): LGHNA, YSLEER. This CDR3 has 14 residues.

V is TRBV5-5 and J is TRBJ1-2, with D tentatively TRBD1 (6 bases). Germline lookup yields CDR1 SGHKS and CDR2 YYEKEE (reference sequence). Between the trimmed V and J ends, which lost 4 bases and 2 bases, there was a span of 9 bases. The CDR3 covers 13 residues. The CDR3 nucleotides read TGTGCCAGCAGCCTTGACAGGAACTATGGCTACACCTTC. It codes for CASSLDRNYGYTF.

This chain uses TRBV5-5 with TRBJ2-4; TRBD2 matches at 7 bases. Germline CDR1 and CDR2: SGHKS and YYEKEE (reference sequence). V was clipped by 6 bases and J by 6 bases; unmatched bases: 9. The CDR3 consists of 14 residues. Here the CDR3 reads CASNFVGGGNIQYF. The CDR3 DNA is TGTGCCAGCAACTTCGTGGGGGGGGGAAACATTCAGTACTTC.

V usage is TRBV27 and J usage is TRBJ1-5; D not resolved. Trimming stripped 3 bases from V and 4 bases from J, with 4 bases between. Germline loops: CDR1 MNHEY, CDR2 SMNVEV (reference sequence). The CDR3 extends over 12 amino acids. The CDR3 nucleotides read TGTGCCAGCAGTTTCCAAAATCAGCCCCAGCATTTT. The encoded protein is CASSFQNQPQHF.

V and J are TRBV7-5 and TRBJ1-1; TRBD1, as called in the table, went unchecked against the DNA. TRBV7-5 is a recognized pseudogene. The CDR3 is 18 residues long. This CDR3 is CVRSLVWRGQVQHRGAFF. In nucleotides, the CDR3 is TGTGTCAGAAGCTTAGTGTGGCGGGGACAGGTCCAACACCGGGGAGCTTTCTTT.

V is TRBV18 and J is TRBJ1-1; D remains ambiguous. CDR1 and CDR2 from the germline V gene are KGHSH and LQKENI. V was trimmed by 8 bases and J by 6 bases, leaving 16 bases between them. CDR3 size: 13 residues. As DNA, the CDR3 is TGTGCCAGCCTACAGACCGGAACGGCTGAAGCTTTCTTT. It specifies CASLQTGTAEAFF.

J is TRBJ2-6 and V is TRBV9; D might be TRBD1 (5 bases). The V gene's germline CDR1 is SGDLS and CDR2 YYNGEE. The CDR3 has 15 residues. The V and J ends lost 0 bases and 4 bases respectively, with 8 bases between them. CDR3 loop: CASSVVGAGANVLTF. The CDR3 bases are TGTGCCAGCAGCGTAGTAGGGGCCGGGGCCAACGTCCTGACTTTC.

This clone was detected only once. The CDR3 DNA follows: TGTGCCAGTAGTAGAGGACAGAGCTCCTACGAGCAGTACTTC. Translation gives CASSRGQSSYEQYF. J is TRBJ2-7 and V is TRBV19; D possibly corresponds to TRBD1 (6 bases). Germline lookup yields CDR1 LNHDA and CDR2 SQIVND (reference sequence). The V and J ends lost 4 bases and 0 bases respectively, with 10 bases between them. The CDR3 extends over 14 amino acids.

This clone has at least ten counts. The V gene is TRBV5-1, the J gene TRBJ1-2; D is undetermined. This CDR3 has 13 amino acids. CDR1 is SGHRS and CDR2 is YFSETQ in the germline V gene. V lost 4 bases, J lost 1 base, and 8 bases lay in between. As DNA, the CDR3 is TGCGCCAGCAGCCCCGGGGTTAACTATGGCTACACCTTC. Translated, it gives CASSPGVNYGYTF.

The gene calls are TRBV2 and TRBJ2-5; TRBD1 might be the D (6 bases). Germline V gene data show CDR1 as SNHLY and CDR2 as FYNNEI. V was pared by 7 bases and J by 4 bases, with 13 bases between. CDR3 size: 13 residues. The CDR3 DNA is TGTGCCAGCAACCGGTGGGGGCCAGAGACCCAGTACTTC. It is translated as CASNRWGPETQYF.

This chain joins TRBV19 and TRBJ2-1; D is unclear. V was shortened by 3 bases and J by 0 bases, with 15 bases between the two germline ends. The CDR3 contains 17 residues. Germline V gives CDR1 LNHDA, CDR2 SQIVND (reference sequence). CDR3 sequence (DNA): TGTGCCAGTAGTATCTTCGCGCGGAAAAGCTCCTACAATGAGCAGTTCTTC. It specifies CASSIFARKSSYNEQFF.

As DNA, the CDR3 is TGTGCCAGCAGCTTGGACAGGGGGGACTCACCCCTCCACTTT. Encoded protein: CASSLDRGDSPLHF. This chain connects TRBV9 to TRBJ1-6; TRBD1 agrees at 10 bases. Trimming removed 4 bases from V and 10 bases from J; junction bases left unmatched: 5. Germline V gives CDR1 SGDLS, CDR2 YYNGEE. The CDR3 contains 14 residues.

The genes are TRBV7-6 and TRBJ2-1, with D uncertain. Germline CDR1 reads SGHVS; CDR2 reads FNYEAQ. CDR3 size: 11 residues. The ends were cut back, 1 base at V and 9 bases at J, with 4 bases in the middle. The CDR3 nucleotides are TGTGCCAGCAGCTTAGGAGCTGAGCAGTTCTTC. This encodes CASSLGAEQFF.

V usage is TRBV28 and J usage is TRBJ2-7, with TRBD2 matching 8 bases. Per the germline V gene, CDR1 is MDHEN and CDR2 is SYDVKM. Germline trimming cut 8 bases from V and 4 bases from J; bases unmatched to any gene: 13. This CDR3 contains 15 residues. The CDR3 is CASQTPGGGGYEQYF. The CDR3 DNA is TGTGCCAGCCAAACCCCCGGGGGGGGAGGGTACGAGCAGTACTTC. Looking up the rest from reference TRBV28 and TRBJ2-7 gives the full variable domain: DVKVTQSSRYLVKRTGEKVFLECVQDMDHENMFWYRQDPGLGLRLIYFSYDVKMKEKGDIPEGYSVSREKKERFSLILESASTNQTSMYLCASQTPGGGGYEQYFGPGTRLTVT.